Presented here are 12 T cell receptor beta chains from one specimen sequenced in a study of blood T cell repertoires in COVID-19. TCRdb's table, derived via immunoSEQ multiplex PCR, lists solely in-frame clones and lacks some. Found here are a few hundred thousand clones, roughly 90% of them singletons; the top ten hold about 9.5%. Sequencing was done on a sample of PBMCs or T cells enriched from blood (not recorded which). The receptors come from a woman between 40 and 55 years old who had recovered from COVID-19.

The rearrangement uses TRBV7-3 and TRBJ2-1; TRBD1 matches 11 bases. The CDR3 consists of 16 residues. The ends lost 2 bases at V and 6 bases at J; junction bases unmatched: 6. Germline V CDR1 and CDR2: SGHTA, FQGTGA. The CDR3 loop is CASSLGGQGVSNEQFF. The CDR3 nucleotides are TGTGCCAGCAGCTTAGGGGGACAGGGGGTCAGCAATGAGCAGTTCTTC.

This chain connects TRBV7-6 to TRBJ2-2; D not certain. Germline CDR1 and CDR2: SGHVS and FNYEAQ. This CDR3 has 16 residues. Trimming pared 0 bases from V and 3 bases from J, leaving 11 bases between. The CDR3 loop reads CASSLAGTIYTGELFF. For the CDR3, the DNA is TGTGCCAGCAGCTTAGCGGGCACGATTTACACCGGGGAGCTGTTTTTT.

To note about this clone: One end of the junction is discordant with germline, which a read error may explain. The V and J genes are TRBV7-7 and TRBJ2-7; TRBD2 matches 13 bases. The CDR3 consists of 15 residues. CDR1 is SSHAT, CDR2 FNYEAQ, per germline (reference sequence). The CDR3 DNA is TGTGCTAGCACCCCGAAGGGACTAGCGGGGTACGAGCAGTACTTC. It is translated as CASTPKGLAGYEQYF.

The chain couples TRBV2 to TRBJ1-1, with D perhaps matching TRBD1 (5 bases). From germline, CDR1 is SNHLY and CDR2 FYNNEI. This CDR3 is built from 15 residues. V gave up 4 bases and J gave up 2 bases, with 14 bases separating them. The CDR3 region is CASSGSRTSNTEAFF. The CDR3 DNA is TGTGCCAGCAGTGGTAGTAGGACAAGTAACACTGAAGCTTTCTTT. The entire variable domain, with the rest obtained from reference TRBV2 and TRBJ1-1, is as follows: EPEVTQTPSHQVTQMGQEVILRCVPISNHLYFYWYRQILGQKVEFLVSFYNNEISEKSEIFDDQFSVERPDGSNFTLKIRSTKLEDSAMYFCASSGSRTSNTEAFFGQGTRLTVV.

The chain links TRBV30 to TRBJ1-3, with TRBD1 identical over 7 bases. The CDR3 spans 15 residues. Germline CDR1 reads GTSNPN; CDR2 reads SVGIG (reference sequence). V dropped 2 bases and J dropped 0; count of bases not matched to a gene: 4. The DNA for the CDR3 is TGTGCCTGGAGTAGGGACAGCTTCTCTGGAAACACCATATATTTT. Amino acids: CAWSRDSFSGNTIYF.

The chain uses TRBV24-1 and TRBJ2-1; 12 bases line up with TRBD1. Per germline, CDR1 KGHDR and CDR2 SFDVKD. The CDR3 consists of 17 residues. The ends lost 3 bases at V and 8 bases at J; junction bases unmatched: 10. Here the CDR3 reads CATSDSPPGTGGYEQFF. DNA for the CDR3: TGTGCCACCAGTGATAGTCCGCCGGGGACAGGGGGCTATGAGCAGTTCTTC.

This clone was observed a single time. The chain couples TRBV24-1 to TRBJ1-5, with D unresolved. CDR1 is KGHDR, CDR2 SFDVKD, per germline. Trimming cost V 1 base and J 0 bases, with 12 bases left between them. The CDR3 consists of 17 residues. CDR3 nucleotide sequence: TGTGCCACCAGTGATTTATCGAAGCCTTATAGCAATCAGCCCCAGCATTTT. It yields the protein CATSDLSKPYSNQPQHF.

V usage is TRBV6-5 and J usage is TRBJ1-2; D gene ambiguous. The CDR3 sequence is 13 residues long. In germline, CDR1 is MNHEY, CDR2 SVGAGI. V was shortened by 3 bases and J by 2 bases, with 7 bases between the two germline ends. CDR3 coding DNA: TGTGCCAGCAGTTATATCCCCAACTATGGCTACACCTTC. The encoded protein is CASSYIPNYGYTF.

As concerns this clone: This specimen includes other DNA sequences encoding the same CDR3. This rearrangement joins TRBV29-1 to TRBJ2-5; 11 nucleotides align to TRBD2. With 7 bases clipped from V and 3 bases from J, the junction kept 7 bases outside the gene matches. Germline-derived CDR1 and CDR2 are SQVTM and ANQGSEA. The CDR3 is 14 amino acids. Here the CDR3 reads CSALPGLAEETQYF. The CDR3, as DNA: TGCAGCGCGCTCCCGGGACTAGCGGAAGAGACCCAGTACTTC.

This clone was seen a single time. The germline gene is not matched at one end of the junction; a read error may be the cause. The V call is TRBV14, the J call TRBJ2-7; tentatively, D is TRBD1 (5 bases). The CDR3 has 10 amino acids. Germline lookup yields CDR1 SGHDN and CDR2 FVKESK. The CDR3, as DNA: TGTGCCAGCAGCCAAAAGACAGTCTCCTTC. Protein sequence: CASSQKTVSF.

Here the CDR3 DNA reads TGTGCCAGCGGGGGGACCCCCGCTAAACAAGAGACCCAGTACTTC. Its translation: CASGGTPAKQETQYF. The chain joins TRBV7-6 to TRBJ2-5; tentatively, D is TRBD2 (6 bases). Trimming cost V 8 bases and J 2 bases, with 18 bases left between them. The CDR3 loop spans 15 amino acids. From germline, CDR1 is SGHVS and CDR2 FNYEAQ.

This chain's CDR3 is CASSYGQNTEAFF. The CDR3 region has the DNA TGTGCCAGCAGTTACGGACAGAACACTGAAGCTTTCTTT. The rearrangement uses TRBV5-6 and TRBJ1-1; D is possibly TRBD1 (5 bases). The CDR3 runs 13 residues. Germline CDR1 and CDR2: SGHDT and YYEEEE. V was cut by 5 bases and J by 1 base, with 9 bases left in between.